These 4 T cell receptor beta chains came from one sample sequenced in a study of a mutant IDH1 vaccine in newly diagnosed glioma. These TCRs are of unknown antigen specificity. Produced via immunoSEQ multiplex PCR; TCRdb's table is partial and in-frame only. Of 40,000 or so clones in the sample, about 80% were seen once. Time point indicated: week 47, end of study. The investigators gave 300 ug of mutant IDH1 20-mer peptide in each vaccine dose, together with topical imiquimod. The source was PBMCs, collected from a glioma patient whose treatment included an IDH1 peptide vaccine. The receptors were gathered from a young man with glioma. Some clones in this sample may be carry-over from other donors' samples.

The chain has TRBV6-5 and TRBJ1-3; TRBD1 might be the D (6 bases). Trimming shortened V by 1 base and J by 4 bases, and 11 bases separated the two germline ends. The CDR3 contains 15 residues. The V gene's germline CDR1 is MNHEY and CDR2 SVGAGI. CDR3 nucleotides: TGTGCCAGCAGTTACTGGCAGGGACACGGAAACACCATATATTTT. Encoded protein: CASSYWQGHGNTIYF.

The V gene is TRBV2, the J gene TRBJ1-2; D is possibly TRBD1 (5 bases). The CDR3 is 15 residues long. Trimming removed 7 bases from V and 4 bases from J, with 19 bases in between. Germline V gene lookup returns CDR1 SNHLY and CDR2 FYNNEI. DNA of the CDR3: TGTGCCAGCACCTCTCCCCGGGGGGGGGTCTATGGCTACACCTTC. Translated, it gives CASTSPRGGVYGYTF.

The V call is TRBV18, the J call TRBJ1-1, with D possibly being TRBD1 (5 bases). V was trimmed by 4 bases and J by 1 base, leaving 13 bases between them. Germline values: CDR1 KGHSH, CDR2 LQKENI. The CDR3 length is 15 residues. CDR3 sequence (DNA): TGTGCCAGCTCACTGGCCGGGACTTCGAACACTGAAGCTTTCTTT. Translation gives CASSLAGTSNTEAFF.

The chain employs TRBV6-1 and TRBJ1-4; D is possibly TRBD1 (5 bases). Trimming pared 6 bases from V and 10 bases from J, leaving 12 bases between. This CDR3 has 12 residues. Germline V gives CDR1 MNHNS, CDR2 SASEGT. In nucleotides, the CDR3 is TGTGCCAGCAGAGCAGGGCTTGGAAAACTGTTTTTT. Protein sequence: CASRAGLGKLFF.